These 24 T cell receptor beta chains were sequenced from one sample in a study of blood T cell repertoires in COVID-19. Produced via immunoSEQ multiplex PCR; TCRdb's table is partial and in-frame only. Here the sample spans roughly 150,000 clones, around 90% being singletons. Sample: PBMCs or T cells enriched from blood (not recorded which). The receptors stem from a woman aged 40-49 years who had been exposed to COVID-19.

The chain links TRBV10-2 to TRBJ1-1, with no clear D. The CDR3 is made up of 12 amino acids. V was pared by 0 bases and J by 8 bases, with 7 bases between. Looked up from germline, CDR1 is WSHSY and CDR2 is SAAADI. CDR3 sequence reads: CASSESRFEAFF. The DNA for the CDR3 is TGCGCCAGCAGTGAGTCGAGATTCGAAGCTTTCTTT.

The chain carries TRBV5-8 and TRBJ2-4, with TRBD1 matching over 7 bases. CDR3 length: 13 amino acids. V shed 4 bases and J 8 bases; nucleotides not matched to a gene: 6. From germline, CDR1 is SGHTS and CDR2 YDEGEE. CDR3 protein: CASSGTGDYIQYF. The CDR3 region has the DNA TGTGCCAGCAGCGGTACAGGGGATTACATTCAGTACTTC.

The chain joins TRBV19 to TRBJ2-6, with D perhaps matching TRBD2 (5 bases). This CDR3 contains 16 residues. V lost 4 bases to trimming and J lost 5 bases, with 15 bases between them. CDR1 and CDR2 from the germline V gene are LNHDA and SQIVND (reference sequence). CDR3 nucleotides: TGTGCCAGTAGTACGGGAACCGGTTTAAGGGCCAACGTCCTGACTTTC. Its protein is CASSTGTGLRANVLTF.

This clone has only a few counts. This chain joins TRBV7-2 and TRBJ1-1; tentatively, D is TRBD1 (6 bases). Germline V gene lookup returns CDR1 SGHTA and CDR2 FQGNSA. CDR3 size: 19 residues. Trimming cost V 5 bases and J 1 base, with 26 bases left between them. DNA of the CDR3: TGTGCCAGCAGCCCTCACCCTCTTGCAGGGCTAGGGGGGAACACTGAAGCTTTCTTT. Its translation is CASSPHPLAGLGGNTEAFF. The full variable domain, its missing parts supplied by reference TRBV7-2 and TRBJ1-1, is GAGVSQSPSNKVTEKGKDVELRCDPISGHTALYWYRQSLGQGLEFLIYFQGNSAPDKSGLPSDRFSAERTGGSVSTLTIQRTQQEDSAVYLCASSPHPLAGLGGNTEAFFGQGTRLTVV.

The CDR3 is CASSPRTSAYNEQFF. The CDR3 nucleotides read TGTGCCAGCAGCCCGCGGACTAGCGCCTACAATGAGCAGTTCTTC. This chain joins TRBV7-8 and TRBJ2-1, with 9 bases fitting TRBD2. There are 15 residues in the CDR3. Germline trimming cut 5 bases from V and 2 bases from J; bases unmatched to any gene: 4. Germline V lookup: CDR1 SGHVS, CDR2 FQNEAQ.

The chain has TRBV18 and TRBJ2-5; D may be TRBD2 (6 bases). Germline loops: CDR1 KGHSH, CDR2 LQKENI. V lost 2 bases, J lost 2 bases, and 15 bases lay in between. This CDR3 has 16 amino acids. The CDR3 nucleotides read TGTGCCAGCTCACCAATAAATCGGGGGTTACAAGAGACCCAGTACTTC. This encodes CASSPINRGLQETQYF.

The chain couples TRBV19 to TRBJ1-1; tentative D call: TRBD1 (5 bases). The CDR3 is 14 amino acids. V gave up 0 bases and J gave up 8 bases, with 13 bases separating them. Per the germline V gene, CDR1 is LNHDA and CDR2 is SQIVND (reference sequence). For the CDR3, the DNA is TGTGCCAGTAGTATAGATCTCGGACATCTCGAAGCTTTCTTT. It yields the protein CASSIDLGHLEAFF.

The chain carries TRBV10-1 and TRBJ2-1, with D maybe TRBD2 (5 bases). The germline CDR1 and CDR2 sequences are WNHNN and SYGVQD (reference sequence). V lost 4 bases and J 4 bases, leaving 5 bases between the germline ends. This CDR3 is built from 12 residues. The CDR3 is CASSGGYNEQFF. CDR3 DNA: TGCGCCAGCAGTGGAGGGTACAATGAGCAGTTCTTC.

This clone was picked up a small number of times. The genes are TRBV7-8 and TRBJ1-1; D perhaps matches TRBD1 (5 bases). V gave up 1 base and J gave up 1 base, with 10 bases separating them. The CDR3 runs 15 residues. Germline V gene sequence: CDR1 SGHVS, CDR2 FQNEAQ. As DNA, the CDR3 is TGTGCCAGCAGCTTAGTCGACAGAGCGAACACTGAAGCTTTCTTT. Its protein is CASSLVDRANTEAFF.

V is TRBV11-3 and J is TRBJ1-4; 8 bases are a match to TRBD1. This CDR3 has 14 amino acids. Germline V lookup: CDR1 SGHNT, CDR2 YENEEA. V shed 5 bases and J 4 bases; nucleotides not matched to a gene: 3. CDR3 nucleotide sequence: TGTGCCAGCAGCATCGGACAGGGTAATGAAAAACTGTTTTTT. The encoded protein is CASSIGQGNEKLFF.

CDR3 sequence (DNA): TGTGCCAGCAGGACGGGGTTCTCTGGAAACACCATATATTTT. Its translation: CASRTGFSGNTIYF. V gene TRBV25-1 combines with J gene TRBJ1-3; D remains ambiguous. The CDR3 is 14 amino acids. Germline V gene data show CDR1 as MGHDK and CDR2 as SYGVNS. V dropped 6 bases and J dropped 0 bases, with 9 bases sitting between them.

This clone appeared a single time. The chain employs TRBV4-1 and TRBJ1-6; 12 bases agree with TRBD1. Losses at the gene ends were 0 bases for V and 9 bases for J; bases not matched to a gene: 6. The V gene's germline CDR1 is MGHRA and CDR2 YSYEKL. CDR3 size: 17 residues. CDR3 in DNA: TGCGCCAGCAGCCAAGAAGGGACAGGGGGCTTCGGTTCACCCCTCCACTTT. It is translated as CASSQEGTGGFGSPLHF.

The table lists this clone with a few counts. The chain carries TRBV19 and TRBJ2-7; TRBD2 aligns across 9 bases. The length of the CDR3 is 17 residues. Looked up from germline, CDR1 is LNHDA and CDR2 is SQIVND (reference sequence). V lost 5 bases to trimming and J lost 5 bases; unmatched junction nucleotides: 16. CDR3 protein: CASSDNPGRIAGDEQYF. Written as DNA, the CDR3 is TGTGCCAGTAGTGATAATCCAGGGAGGATAGCGGGAGACGAGCAGTACTTC. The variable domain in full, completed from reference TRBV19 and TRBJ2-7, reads DGGITQSPKYLFRKEGQNVTLSCEQNLNHDAMYWYRQDPGQGLRLIYYSQIVNDFQKGDIAEGYSVSREKKESFPLTVTSAQKNPTAFYLCASSDNPGRIAGDEQYFGPGTRLTVT.

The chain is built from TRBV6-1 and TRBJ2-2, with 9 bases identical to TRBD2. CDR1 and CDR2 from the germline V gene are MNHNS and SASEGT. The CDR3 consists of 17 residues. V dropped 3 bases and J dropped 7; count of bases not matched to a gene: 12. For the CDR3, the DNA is TGTGCCAGCAGTGAGAGGCTAGCGGGAAGGCAGAGCGGGGAGCTGTTTTTT. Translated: CASSERLAGRQSGELFF.

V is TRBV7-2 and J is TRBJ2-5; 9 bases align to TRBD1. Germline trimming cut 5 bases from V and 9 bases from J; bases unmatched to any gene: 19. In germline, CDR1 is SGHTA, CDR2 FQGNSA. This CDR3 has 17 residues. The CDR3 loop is CASSGGTGQISLEAQYF. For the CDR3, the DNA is TGTGCCAGCAGCGGCGGGACAGGGCAGATCTCTCTGGAGGCCCAGTACTTC.

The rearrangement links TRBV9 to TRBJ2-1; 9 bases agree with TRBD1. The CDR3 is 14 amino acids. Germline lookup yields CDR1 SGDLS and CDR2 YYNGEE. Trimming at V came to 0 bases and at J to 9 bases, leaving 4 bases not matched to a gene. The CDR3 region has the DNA TGTGCCAGCAGCGTAGAAGGACAGGGGACTGAGCAGTTCTTC. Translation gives CASSVEGQGTEQFF.

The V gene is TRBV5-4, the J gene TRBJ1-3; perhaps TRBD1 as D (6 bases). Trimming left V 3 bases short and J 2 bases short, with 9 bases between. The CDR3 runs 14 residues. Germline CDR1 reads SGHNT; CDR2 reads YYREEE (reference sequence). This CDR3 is CASSSNRAGNTIYF. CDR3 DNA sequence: TGTGCCAGCAGCTCTAACAGGGCTGGAAACACCATATATTTT.

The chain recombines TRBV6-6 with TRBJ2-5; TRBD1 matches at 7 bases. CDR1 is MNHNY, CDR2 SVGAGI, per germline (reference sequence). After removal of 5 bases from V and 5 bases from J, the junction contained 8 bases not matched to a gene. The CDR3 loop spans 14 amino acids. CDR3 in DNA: TGTGCCAGCAGTAACGACAGGGTTTCTGAGACCCAGTACTTC. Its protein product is CASSNDRVSETQYF.

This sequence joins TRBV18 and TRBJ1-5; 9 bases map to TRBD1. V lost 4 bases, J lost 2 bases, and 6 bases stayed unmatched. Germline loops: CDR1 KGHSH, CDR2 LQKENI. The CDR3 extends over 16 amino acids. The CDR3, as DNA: TGTGCCAGCTCACAGTTGGACAGGGGAGGCAATCAGCCCCAGCATTTT. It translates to CASSQLDRGGNQPQHF.

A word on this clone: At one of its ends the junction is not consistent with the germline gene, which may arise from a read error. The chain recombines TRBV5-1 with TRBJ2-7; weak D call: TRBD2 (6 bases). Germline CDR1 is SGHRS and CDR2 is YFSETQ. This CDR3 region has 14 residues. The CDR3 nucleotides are TGCGCCAGCAACTTGGCCGCGGGGACCTACGAGCAGTACTTC. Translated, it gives CASNLAAGTYEQYF.

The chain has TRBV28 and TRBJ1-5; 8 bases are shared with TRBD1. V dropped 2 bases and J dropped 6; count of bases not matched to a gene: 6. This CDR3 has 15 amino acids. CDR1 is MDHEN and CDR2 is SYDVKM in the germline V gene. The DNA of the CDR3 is TGTGCCAGCAGTTTACCCGGACAGGGAGGTCAGCCCCAGCATTTT. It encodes CASSLPGQGGQPQHF.

The CDR3 reads CSVETTQPQGHRRGYTF. DNA of the CDR3: TGCAGCGTTGAAACAACACAGCCTCAGGGGCATCGTCGTGGCTACACCTTC. This chain uses TRBV29-1 with TRBJ1-2, with D maybe TRBD1 (6 bases). With 2 bases removed from V and 7 bases from J, the gap between germline ends came to 26 bases. This CDR3 is 17 amino acids long. The germline gives CDR1 SQVTM, CDR2 ANQGSEA.

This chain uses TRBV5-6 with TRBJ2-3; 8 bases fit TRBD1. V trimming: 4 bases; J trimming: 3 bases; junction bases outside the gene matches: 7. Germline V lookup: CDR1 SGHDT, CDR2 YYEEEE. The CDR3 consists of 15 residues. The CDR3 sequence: CASSLRTGWTDTQYF. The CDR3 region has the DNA TGTGCCAGCAGCCTTCGGACAGGGTGGACAGATACGCAGTATTTT.

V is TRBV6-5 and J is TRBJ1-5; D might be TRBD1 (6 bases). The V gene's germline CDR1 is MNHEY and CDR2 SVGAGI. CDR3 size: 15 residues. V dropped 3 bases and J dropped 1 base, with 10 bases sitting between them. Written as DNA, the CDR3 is TGTGCCAGCAGTTATCTAGGGGGAAGCAATCAGCCCCAGCATTTT. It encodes CASSYLGGSNQPQHF.